These T cell receptor beta chains were read from a single sample in a study of post-analysis software for immune sequencing data. TCRdb independently ran MiXCR on the PCR reads; one entry per CDR3 protein. The sample contains about 540,000 distinct CDR3 sequences, under 40% of which appear only once. Sequenced sample: blood. The receptor source for this set is a girl aged 2-17 years with multiple sclerosis. CDR3s include the opening cysteine and the closing phenylalanine or tryptophan. Each record gives: clone size, V gene, D gene, J gene, CDR3 protein. D genes are given only for firm matches. Clone size is shown for a subset of rows, as once, few, many or a class of expanded clone.

many,TRBV4-1,-,TRBJ2-1,CASSPTHPQTGHEQFF
-,TRBV29-1,TRBD1,TRBJ1-2,CSVEGITGVTNYGYTF
few,TRBV20-1,TRBD2,TRBJ2-3,CSASVREGTDTQYF
few,TRBV3-1,-,TRBJ2-5,CASSQDGIYQETQYF
-,TRBV10-3,TRBD1,TRBJ2-5,CAIRDDRVGFETQYF
-,TRBV20-1,-,TRBJ2-5,CSASLGQETQYF
few,TRBV12-3/TRBV12-4,-,TRBJ1-2,CASSRDDSYGYTF
-,TRBV12-3/TRBV12-4,TRBD2,TRBJ2-1,CASSSGLLAGALSSYNEQFF
-,TRBV6-6,-,TRBJ1-1,CASSYSRQGVNEAFF
-,TRBV7-9,-,TRBJ1-1,CASSLFLALEPEAFF
-,TRBV12-3/TRBV12-4,-,TRBJ1-5,CASRFTGNQPQHF
few,TRBV5-1,-,TRBJ2-4,CASSFGRSELDIQYF
few,TRBV12-3/TRBV12-4,TRBD1,TRBJ1-2,CASSLWRQGATNYGYTF
few,TRBV20-1,-,TRBJ2-7,CSAGPGQFSEQYF
few,TRBV9,TRBD2,TRBJ2-3,CASSTASGVFQYF
few,TRBV10-3,-,TRBJ2-7,CAISVRTLPREAQYF
-,TRBV7-6,-,TRBJ2-3,CASSEQRDTQYF
-,TRBV3-1,TRBD2,TRBJ2-3,CASSQATGGHLAQYF
-,TRBV5-6,-,-,CASKPTPRSCEQYF
few,TRBV20-1,-,TRBJ2-7,CSVETRFRDEQYF
few,TRBV12-3/TRBV12-4,TRBD1,TRBJ2-7,CASSLNLPGQGAYEQYF
few,TRBV20-1,-,TRBJ2-5,CSADTPAGHQETQYF
-,TRBV14,-,TRBJ2-3,CASSPLTGGSTDTQYF